The following is a T cell receptor (beta chain) sequence with its context. Its antigen is currently unknown. The data derive from a study of cytomegalovirus exposure and HLA in healthy donors. The V gene end was trimmed by 2 bases and the J gene end by 8 bases; junction bases not matched to a gene: 5. The CDR3 runs 13 residues. CDR1 is MNHNS, CDR2 SASEGT, per germline. In the PCR, 60 Vbeta and 13 Jbeta primers were used. Generated by immunoSEQ multiplex PCR, the TCRdb table keeps only in-frame clones and is missing some. The sample contains approximately 30,000 clones, about 63% of which appear only once. The donors (healthy individuals) were bone marrow donors. Study results and caveats: Presence/absence analyses supposed approximately even sequencing depth among donors.

The TCR was taken from a man between 45 and 60 years old in good health and CMV-seropositive. The chain recombines TRBV6-1 with TRBJ1-1; 7 bases agree with TRBD1. The source material was PBMCs. The CDR3 loop reads CASSEFNRGEAFF. The CDR3 DNA follows: TGTGCCAGCAGTGAATTCAACAGGGGAGAAGCTTTCTTT.